The text below deals with one T cell receptor beta chain. Its antigen is unknown. This sample stems from a study of T cell responses to AZD1222 COVID-19 vaccine. Overall study: Some second doses came at about 4 weeks and others at about 12 weeks; these were pooled.

Here immunoSEQ multiplex PCR was the method, and the copy in TCRdb shows in-frame clones only, minus some. The sample holds approximately 140,000 clones, more than 85% seen once. Study conclusions and caveats: Females made up more of the donors, who were largely white British, and clonal diversity may have come out too low.

The germline CDR1 and CDR2 sequences are SGHAT and FQNNGV. Trimming took 4 bases from V and 3 from J; bases not matched to a gene: 5. The CDR3 covers 14 residues. The TCR was taken from an adult in good health. This specimen was peripheral blood, taken on day 0 of AZD1222 vaccination. The V and J genes are TRBV11-2 and TRBJ1-1; the match to TRBD1 covers 7 bases. The CDR3 here is CASSSNQGDTEAFF. CDR3 DNA: TGTGCCAGCAGCTCAAACCAGGGGGACACTGAAGCTTTCTTT.